This record concerns one T cell receptor (beta chain) sequence. The antigen it recognizes is unknown. Qualities for individual bases were not recorded, and no much larger clone is one base off. The time point label for this specimen denotes: newly diagnosed GD, antithyroid drugs for less than 3 months. RNA was extracted from PBMCs in TRIzol for both TCR sequencing and RNA sequencing. The diagnosis of Graves' disease was made according to American Thyroid Association guidelines. The patients came from an endocrinology department in Xi'an, China. Each patient gave 8.5 to 9.5 milliliters of peripheral blood, collected in an EDTA anticoagulant tube. Ficoll Paque Plus density gradient separation was used to isolate PBMCs, and no further T cell sorting was done. An Agilent 2100 Bioanalyzer and agarose gel were used to check RNA quality, while a NanoDrop 2000 measured RNA concentration. The CDR3 runs 13 amino acids, cysteine and phenylalanine included. Only the CDR3 portion is preserved as DNA: 39 bases, with reading frame beginning at the first base. Per the germline V gene (reference sequence), DFQATT is the CDR1 and SNEGSKA is the CDR2. The V and J ends are trimmed by 1 base and 1 base, leaving 8 bases between them.

The data were taken from a study of regulatory T cells in long-lasting Graves disease (dated by TCRdb to 2020 to 2022). The study in broad terms: Newly diagnosed Graves' disease patients had taken antithyroid drugs for less than 3 months. This study used TCR sequencing and RNA sequencing of peripheral blood to compare persistent Graves' disease patients against newly diagnosed Graves' disease patients. The study was registered as a clinical trial and conducted in China. A total of about 35 samples underwent TCR sequencing: approximately 13 from persistent and around 20 from newly diagnosed Graves' disease patients.

What the authors observed across the whole study: Because the primary lesion, thyroid tissue, could not be accessed, the study looked at peripheral blood alone. Persistent patients shared more public clonotypes among themselves (roughly 2,700) than newly diagnosed patients did (nearly 1,000). Compared with newly diagnosed patients, patients with persistent Graves' disease had lower TCR Shannon entropy and fewer highly expanded clones, which suggests clonal expansion. The authors noted that the small sample size was a limitation that may lower accuracy. Persistent disease showed preferential use of TRBV28, TRBJ1-2 and TRBJ2-5, whereas newly diagnosed disease favored TRBV20-1 and TRBJ2-1. Sequencing and analysis were limited to the TCR beta chain.

Libraries came from multiplex PCR. The listed sequencing device is Illumina HiSeq 4000. CDR3 regions were amplified by Arm-PCR with iRepertoire HTBI primers to construct TCR beta libraries. Before sequencing, the PCR products underwent gel purification. Processing in the source paper ran as follows. Gene usage analysis of CDR3 amino acid clonotypes relied on the approximately 60 TRBV and 15 or so TRBJ segments identified across samples. COPE and FqMerger were used to merge the filtered high-quality paired reads into contigs. BLAST was used to align contigs to the IMGT TRBV, TRBD and TRBJ reference genes, and CDR3 was defined following IMGT. Highly expanded clones were defined as clonotypes with a frequency above 0.1%. Shannon entropy served as the measure of repertoire diversity, while the Gini coefficient captured V-J evenness. A clonotype found in more than one individual was treated as public. TCRdb trimmed the raw reads at Q25, called clones with MiXCR and kept productive beta chains. For every CDR3 protein sequence, its rows merge into one entry that carries the most common genes and DNA. The V and J calls shown here were made by TCRdb, not taken from the authors' results. For this sample there are roughly 610,000 distinct CDR3 sequences; roughly 15% appear just once. The top ten clonotypes cover around 18% of the sample.

The sample was also reused in another study, on T cells in Graves' hyperthyroidism and ophthalmopathy. The second source states: Stable Graves' hyperthyroidism was defined as the absence of progression to ophthalmopathy over 18 months of follow-up. Hyperthyroidism patients were newly diagnosed, with disease duration under 2 months, and aged 18 to 65 years. Patients with uncontrolled infections, other autoimmune diseases, pregnancy or lactation were excluded. Clinical symptoms, serum thyroxine and TRAb, thyroid ultrasound, and orbital computed tomography formed the basis for the diagnoses. The TCR CDR3 was subjected to a first round of RT-PCR using the HTBI primer set and the Qiagen OneStep RT-PCR kit. Blood samples also contained most of the expanded thyroid clonotypes (frequency above 0.001), which suggests that blood repertoires may reflect thyroid immune responses. In cross-validation, a model built on a 13 V-J signature told ophthalmopathy apart from stable hyperthyroidism with 85% to 90% sensitivity and approximately 84% specificity, and in testing the same model reached 80%/75%. In validation, progression to ophthalmopathy was predicted by the model with more than 65% sensitivity and around 75% specificity, a median of around 6.5 months before onset. TCR V-J signatures able to tell the groups apart were searched for in a discovery cohort of some 100 patients, of whom more than 40 had Graves' ophthalmopathy and around 58 had stable Graves' hyperthyroidism. An independent validation cohort of 18 to 20 hyperthyroidism patients and about 16 patients who later progressed to ophthalmopathy tested prospective prediction of ophthalmopathy. The 100 or so discovery patients were randomly split 7:3 into training and test sets. In about 6 Graves' hyperthyroidism patients, the study also compared T-cell repertoires from thyroid tissue with T-cell repertoires from blood. After sampling, hyperthyroidism patients received methimazole starting at 30 mg daily, and ophthalmopathy patients received high-dose intravenous methylprednisolone. Libraries were constructed in a second round of multiplex PCR, after which size selection and purification were carried out. Sequencing of the libraries was done on an Illumina HiSeq2000 using paired-end 100 bp reads. SOAPnuke was used to process the raw data, throwing out any read that contained adapters or uncalled bases, had a mean Phred below 15, or lacked an exact constant-primer or identifier match. COPE v1.2.5 was used to merge the high-quality paired reads, and each unique nucleotide sequence was defined as a clonotype. Clonotypes were aligned to IMGT TRBV, TRBD and TRBJ reference segments using MiTCR v1.1. The analysis included only V-J combinations with a frequency above 0.0001, which together covered around 99% of the repertoires. The TCS score was defined as the ratio of F50 (clonal expansion) to E x V (chaos), calculated using BLOSUM62-based TCRdist between CDR3 peptides within each V-J. Welch's t-statistics and random forest reduced fewer than 600 V-J features to 13, which were used in a naive Bayes classifier (R e1071). No statistical method was used to fix the sample size in advance, and group allocation was not hidden from the investigators. The paper describes TCR Vbeta CDR3 sequencing of about 140 peripheral blood samples, made up of about 40 ophthalmopathy patients, around 78 hyperthyroidism patients and 17 progressor patients.

The V gene is TRBV20-1 and the J gene is TRBJ2-7; the D gene is not confidently resolved. Sequencing was performed on peripheral blood mononuclear cells (PBMCs), taken at new diagnosis, from a patient treated with antithyroid drugs. The sequence came from a woman aged 25 to 39 with Graves disease. Donor details come from another sample of the same person, matched by shared clones. The CDR3 region: CSARGSASYEQYF. The nucleotides are TGCAGTGCTAGAGGGTCAGCATCCTACGAGCAGTACTTC.